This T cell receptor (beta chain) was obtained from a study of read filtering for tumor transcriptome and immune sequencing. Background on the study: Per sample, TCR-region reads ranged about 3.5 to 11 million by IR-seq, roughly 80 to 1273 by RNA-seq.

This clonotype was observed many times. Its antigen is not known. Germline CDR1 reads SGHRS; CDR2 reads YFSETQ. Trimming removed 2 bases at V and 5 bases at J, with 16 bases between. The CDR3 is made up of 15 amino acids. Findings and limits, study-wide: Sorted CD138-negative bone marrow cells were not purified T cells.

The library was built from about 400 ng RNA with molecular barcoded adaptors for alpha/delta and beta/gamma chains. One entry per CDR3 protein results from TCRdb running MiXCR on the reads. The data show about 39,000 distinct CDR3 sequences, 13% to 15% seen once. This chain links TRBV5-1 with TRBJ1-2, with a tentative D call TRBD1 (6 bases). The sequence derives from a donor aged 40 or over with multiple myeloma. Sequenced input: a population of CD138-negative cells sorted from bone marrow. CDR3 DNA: TGCGCCAGCAGCTTAAATCGGGGGGCTTCGTATGGCTACACCTTC. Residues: CASSLNRGASYGYTF.